This record looks at one TCR beta chain sequence and its context. Its antigen is not known. This sample is part of a study of T cell repertoires in cytomegalovirus infection. Study summary: Indicated by public TCR beta signatures were CMV infection and matching HLA type. Study-level points and caveats: The ex vivo response was dominated by HLA-C-restricted CMV-specific TCR beta clonotypes.

TCRdb reanalysed the reads using MiXCR and keeps one entry per CDR3 protein. This table holds 150,000 to 200,000 distinct CDR3 sequences, approximately 30% found once. Sequenced input: PBMCs. The source is a human donor in good health (CMV status not recorded). Some clones in this sample may be carry-over from other donors' samples.

CDR3 amino acids: CASSVEGRVNEKLFF. The CDR3 nucleotides read TGTGCCAGCAGCGTCGAGGGCAGAGTTAATGAAAAACTGTTTTTT. V gene TRBV9 combines with J gene TRBJ1-4; D gene uncertain. Germline CDR1 SGDLS, CDR2 YYNGEE. V lost 2 bases, J lost 4 bases, and 12 bases lay in between. The CDR3 loop spans 15 amino acids.